This is a list of T cell receptor beta chains from one sample in a study of blood T cell repertoires in COVID-19. Method: immunoSEQ multiplex PCR; TCRdb's copy keeps in-frame clones and lacks some. The sample consists of 200,000 to 250,000 clones, approximately 83% of them appearing once. The specimen was peripheral blood. These TCRs come from a woman in her twenties or thirties who had recovered from COVID-19. Both conserved end residues are part of each CDR3. D genes are given only for firm matches. For some rows the clone size is stated as once, few or many, or as a class when expanded; others skip it.

j_call d_call v_call clone_size cdr3_nt cdr3_aa
TRBJ1-2 NA TRBV7-9 once TGTGCCAGCAGCCGTGACGCGGGGGGCTACACCTTC CASSRDAGGYTF
TRBJ2-3 NA TRBV7-6 NA TGTGCCAGCAGCTCTTGGCGGGGGCTAAGCACAGATACGCAGTATTTT CASSSWRGLSTDTQYF
TRBJ1-6 TRBD1 TRBV5-6 once TGTGCCAGCAGCTTGCAGGGACAGGGTGGCGATAATTCACCCCTCCACTTT CASSLQGQGGDNSPLHF
TRBJ1-6 NA TRBV6-6 NA TGTGCCAGCAGTTACCCGGGAGAGGGGTCACCCCTCCACTTT CASSYPGEGSPLHF
TRBJ1-2 NA TRBV3-1/TRBV3-2 NA TGTGCCAGCAGCCAAGATGTAGTCAGGGGCCTCTATGGCTACACCTTC CASSQDVVRGLYGYTF
TRBJ1-2 NA TRBV9 NA TGTGCCAGCAGCGGTGAACCCGGACAGTTCGAGGGCTACACCTTC CASSGEPGQFEGYTF
TRBJ2-1 TRBD2 TRBV3-1/TRBV3-2 NA TGTGCCAGCAGCCTCCGACTAGCGGGGTTGAGCTCCTACAATGAGCAGTTCTTC CASSLRLAGLSSYNEQFF
TRBJ1-6 NA TRBV3-1/TRBV3-2 NA TGTGCCAGCAGCCAATCGGACAGCCTCTATAATTCACCCCTCCACTTT CASSQSDSLYNSPLHF
TRBJ2-3 TRBD2 TRBV7-2 NA TGTGCCAGCAGCTTAGGGGCGGGGGGCACAGATACGCAGTATTTT CASSLGAGGTDTQYF
TRBJ1-2 TRBD1 TRBV10-3 NA TGTGCCATCAGTGAGCGAATATTGAGACAGGGGGCTCACGGCTACACCTTC CAISERILRQGAHGYTF
TRBJ1-1 TRBD1 TRBV2 NA TGTGCCAGCAGTAGACATATGGACAGGGGCACTGAAGCTTTCTTT CASSRHMDRGTEAFF
TRBJ2-6 NA TRBV11-2 NA TGTGCCAGCAGCTTAGTCGGCGGCTCTGGGGCCAACGTCCTGACTTTC CASSLVGGSGANVLTF
TRBJ2-1 NA TRBV9 NA TGTGCCAGCAGCGTAGAAAATTCCCTAAGGGGTGAGCAGTTCTTC CASSVENSLRGEQFF
TRBJ1-2 NA TRBV5-1 NA TGCGCCAGCAGCTTGGACGACATAACCTATGGCTACACCTTC CASSLDDITYGYTF
TRBJ1-2 NA TRBV28 NA TGTGCCAGCAGTCTCACCCGGGGGTATGGCTACACCTTC CASSLTRGYGYTF
TRBJ1-2 NA TRBV15 once TGTGCCACCAGCAGAGATCGTATATTCCTCGGCTACACCTTC CATSRDRIFLGYTF
TRBJ2-1 TRBD1 TRBV5-5 once TGTGCCAGCAGCGAACAGGGGGCTTCCTACAATGAGCAGTTCTTC CASSEQGASYNEQFF
TRBJ1-1 TRBD1 TRBV12-3/TRBV12-4 NA TGTGCCAGCAGCGGACAGGGTGGGACTGAAGCTTTCTTT CASSGQGGTEAFF
TRBJ2-1 NA TRBV20-1 NA TGCAGTGCTAGTGACAACCACTTTTACAATGAGCAGTTCTTC CSASDNHFYNEQFF
TRBJ2-3 NA TRBV15 NA TGTGCCACCAGAGCCCGTGGAGGGGTTACAGATACGCAGTATTTT CATRARGGVTDTQYF
TRBJ2-1 TRBD2 TRBV4-2 NA TGTGCCAGCAGCCAAATAGGAGCGGGGGGGCCGGATGAGCAGTTCTTC CASSQIGAGGPDEQFF
TRBJ1-1 TRBD1 TRBV27 NA TGTGCCAGCAGTACGACAGGGATTAGCTCTGAAGCTTTCTTT CASSTTGISSEAFF
TRBJ1-1 TRBD1 TRBV6-5 NA TGTGCCAGCAGGCTAGACAGGGTGAACACTGAAGCTTTCTTT CASRLDRVNTEAFF
TRBJ1-5 TRBD1 TRBV11-2 few TGTGCCAGCAGCTTCGGACAGGGGAATCAGCCCCAGCATTTT CASSFGQGNQPQHF
TRBJ2-6 NA TRBV1 NA TGCACCAGCAGCCAGATTACTAGTATCTCTGGGGCCAACGTCCTGACTTTC CTSSQITSISGANVLTF
TRBJ1-2 TRBD1 TRBV6-5 NA TGTGCCAGCAGGGGACAGGGGGGTCTTAACTATGGCTACACCTTC CASRGQGGLNYGYTF
TRBJ1-2 TRBD1 TRBV6-5 once TGTGCCAGCAAACAGGGGTTGGTTGGCTACACCTTC CASKQGLVGYTF
TRBJ1-5 NA TRBV9 NA TGTGCCAGCAGCGTATTAAGGGAGGGGGACGGCGGCAATCAGCCCCAGCATTTT CASSVLREGDGGNQPQHF
TRBJ1-1 NA TRBV18 few TGTGCCAGCTCACCCCGGAGGGGCACCACTGAAGCTTTCTTT CASSPRRGTTEAFF
TRBJ1-2 TRBD1 TRBV27 NA TGTGCCAGCAGTGCTCTACTGACAGGGAACTATGGCTACACCTTC CASSALLTGNYGYTF
TRBJ2-5 NA TRBV7-8 NA TGTGCCAGCTCTCAGCGGTCCCAAGAGACCCAGTACTTC CASSQRSQETQYF
TRBJ2-3 TRBD2 TRBV4-3 NA TGCGCCAGCAGCCAAGAGGGGCTAGCGGGTACAGATACGCAGTATTTT CASSQEGLAGTDTQYF
TRBJ2-3 NA TRBV28 NA TGTGCCAGCGGGGCCCCAGTAGCAGATACGCAGTATTTT CASGAPVADTQYF
TRBJ1-1 TRBD1 TRBV29-1 NA TGCAGCGTCCACAGGGGGCCAACTGAAGCTTTCTTT CSVHRGPTEAFF
TRBJ2-7 TRBD1 TRBV9 NA TGTGCCAGCAGCGTAGGCACTTCCGGGACAGGGTCGACCTACGAGCAGTACTTC CASSVGTSGTGSTYEQYF
TRBJ1-6 TRBD1 TRBV7-9 few TGTGCCAGCAGCTTAGATCCCGGCCTATACAGGGGCCCCAATTCACCCCTCCACTTT CASSLDPGLYRGPNSPLHF
TRBJ2-2 TRBD1 TRBV25-1 NA TGTGCCAGCAGAGGGACAGGGAGAACCGGGGAGCTGTTTTTT CASRGTGRTGELFF
TRBJ2-7 TRBD2 TRBV27 NA TGTGCCAGCGGAATCCTGGGACTAGCGGGGGGAAACGAGCAGTACTTC CASGILGLAGGNEQYF
TRBJ2-4 NA TRBV19 NA TGTGCCAGTAGAAATGAGGGCAACATTCAGTACTTC CASRNEGNIQYF
TRBJ2-5 NA TRBV2 few TGTGCCAGCACCCCACAGGGACGGGGGACCCAGTACTTC CASTPQGRGTQYF
TRBJ2-5 NA TRBV14 many TGTGCCAGCAGCCCGGGACTCGTAGAGACCCAGTACTTC CASSPGLVETQYF